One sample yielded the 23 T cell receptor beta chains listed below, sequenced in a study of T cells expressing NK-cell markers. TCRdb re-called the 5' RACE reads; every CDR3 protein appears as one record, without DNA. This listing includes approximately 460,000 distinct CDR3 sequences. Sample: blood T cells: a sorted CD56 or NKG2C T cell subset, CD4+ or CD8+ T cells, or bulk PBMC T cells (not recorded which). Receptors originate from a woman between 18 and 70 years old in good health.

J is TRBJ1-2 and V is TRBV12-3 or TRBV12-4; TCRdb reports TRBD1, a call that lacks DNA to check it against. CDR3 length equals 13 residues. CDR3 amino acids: CASSPDRVEGYTF.

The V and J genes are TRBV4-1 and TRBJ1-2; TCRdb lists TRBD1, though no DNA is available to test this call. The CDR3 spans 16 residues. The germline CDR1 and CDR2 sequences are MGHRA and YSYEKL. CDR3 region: CASSQSPGQGLYGYTF.

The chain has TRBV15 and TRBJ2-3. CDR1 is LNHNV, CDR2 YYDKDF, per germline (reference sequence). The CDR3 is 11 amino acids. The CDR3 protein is CATSRGDTQYF.

CDR3 residues: CASSRGVAGDNEQFF. J is TRBJ2-1 and V is TRBV11-3; the TRBD2 assignment by TCRdb is unverifiable without DNA. CDR1 is SGHNT and CDR2 is YENEEA in the germline V gene. CDR3 length: 15 residues.

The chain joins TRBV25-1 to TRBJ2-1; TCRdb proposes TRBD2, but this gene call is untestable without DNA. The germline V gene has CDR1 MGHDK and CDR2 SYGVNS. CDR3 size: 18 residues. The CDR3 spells CASSITGTSGPNYNEQFF.

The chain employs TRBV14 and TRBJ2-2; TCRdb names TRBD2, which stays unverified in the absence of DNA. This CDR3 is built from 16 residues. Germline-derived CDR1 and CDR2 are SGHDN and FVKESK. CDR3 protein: CASSQFSGTNTGELFF. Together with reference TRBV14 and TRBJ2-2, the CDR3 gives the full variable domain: EAGVTQFPSHSVIEKGQTVTLRCDPISGHDNLYWYRRVMGKEIKFLLHFVKESKQDESGMPNNRFLAERTGGTYSTLKVQPAELEDSGVYFCASSQFSGTNTGELFFGEGSRLTVL.

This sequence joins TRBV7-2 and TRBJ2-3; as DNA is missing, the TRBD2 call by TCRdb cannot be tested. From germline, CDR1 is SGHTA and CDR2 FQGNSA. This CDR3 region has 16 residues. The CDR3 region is CATTEGPDQNTDTQYF. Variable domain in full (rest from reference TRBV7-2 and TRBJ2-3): GAGVSQSPSNKVTEKGKDVELRCDPISGHTALYWYRQSLGQGLEFLIYFQGNSAPDKSGLPSDRFSAERTGGSVSTLTIQRTQQEDSAVYLCATTEGPDQNTDTQYFGPGTRLTVL.

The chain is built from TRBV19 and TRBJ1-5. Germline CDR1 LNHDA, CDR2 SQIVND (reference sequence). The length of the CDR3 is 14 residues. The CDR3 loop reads CASSPAGNHWPQHF.

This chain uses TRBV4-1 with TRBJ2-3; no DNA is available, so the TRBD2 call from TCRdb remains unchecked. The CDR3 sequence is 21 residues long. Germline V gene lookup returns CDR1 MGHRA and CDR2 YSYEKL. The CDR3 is CASSQDEGASGRVIGTDTQYF.

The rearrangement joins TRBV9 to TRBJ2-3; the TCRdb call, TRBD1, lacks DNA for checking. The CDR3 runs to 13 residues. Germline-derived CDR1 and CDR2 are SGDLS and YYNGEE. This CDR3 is CASSATPGDTQYF.

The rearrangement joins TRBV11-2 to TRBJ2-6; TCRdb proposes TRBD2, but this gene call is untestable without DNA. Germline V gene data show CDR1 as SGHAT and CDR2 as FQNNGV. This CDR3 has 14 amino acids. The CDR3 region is CASSVSPSANVLTF.

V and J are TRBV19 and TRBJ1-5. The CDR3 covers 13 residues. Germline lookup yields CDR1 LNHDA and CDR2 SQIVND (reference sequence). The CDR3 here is CASSIPIDQPQHF.

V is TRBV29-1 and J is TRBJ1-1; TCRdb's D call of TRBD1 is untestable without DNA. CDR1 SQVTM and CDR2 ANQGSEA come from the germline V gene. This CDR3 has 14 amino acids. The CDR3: CSVSTLTGSTEAFF.

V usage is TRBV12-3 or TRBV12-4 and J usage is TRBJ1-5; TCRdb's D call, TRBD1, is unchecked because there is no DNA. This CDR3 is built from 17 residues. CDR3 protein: CASSSNTGLRINQPQHF.

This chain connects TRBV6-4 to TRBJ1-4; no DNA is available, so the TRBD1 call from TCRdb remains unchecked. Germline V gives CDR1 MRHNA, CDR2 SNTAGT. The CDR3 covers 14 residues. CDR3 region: CASSPREFNEKLFF.

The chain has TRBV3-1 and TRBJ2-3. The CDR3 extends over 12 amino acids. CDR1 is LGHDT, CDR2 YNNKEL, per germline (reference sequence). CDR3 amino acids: CASSQTGNTQYF.

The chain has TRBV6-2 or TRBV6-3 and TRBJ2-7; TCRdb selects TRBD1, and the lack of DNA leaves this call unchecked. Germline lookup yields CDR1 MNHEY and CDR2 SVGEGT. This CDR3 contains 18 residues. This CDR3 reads CASSYSISRTDPFYEQYF.

The CDR3 loop is CSAALGGQETQYF. The chain joins TRBV20-1 to TRBJ2-5; as DNA is missing, the TRBD2 call by TCRdb cannot be tested. The CDR3 spans 13 residues. Germline V gives CDR1 DFQATT, CDR2 SNEGSKA (reference sequence).

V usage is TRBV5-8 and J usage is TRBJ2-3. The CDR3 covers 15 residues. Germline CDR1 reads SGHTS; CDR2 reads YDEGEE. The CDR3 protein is CASGPGVSGTDTQYF.

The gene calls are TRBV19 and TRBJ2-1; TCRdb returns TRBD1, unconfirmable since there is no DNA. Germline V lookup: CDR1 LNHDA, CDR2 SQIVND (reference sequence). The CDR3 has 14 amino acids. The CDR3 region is CATRDRGQDNEQFF.

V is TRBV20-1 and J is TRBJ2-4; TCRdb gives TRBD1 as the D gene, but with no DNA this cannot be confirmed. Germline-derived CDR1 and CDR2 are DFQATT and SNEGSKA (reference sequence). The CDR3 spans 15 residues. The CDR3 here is CSAPEGYSQKNIQYF.

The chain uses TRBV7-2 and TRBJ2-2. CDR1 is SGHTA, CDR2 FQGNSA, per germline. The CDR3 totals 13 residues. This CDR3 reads CASSSLNTGELFF.

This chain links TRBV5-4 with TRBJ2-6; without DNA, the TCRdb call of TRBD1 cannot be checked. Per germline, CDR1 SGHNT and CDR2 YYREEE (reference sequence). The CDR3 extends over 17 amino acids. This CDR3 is CASTRVRTLSGANVLTF.